Following are 22 T cell receptor beta chains from one sample sequenced in a study of CD8 T cells in Susac syndrome. RNA was extracted with the RNeasy kit, and a quantity of roughly 0.45 to 1 ug was reverse transcribed using random hexamers. MiXCR was run by TCRdb on the immunoSEQ multiplex PCR reads, yielding one entry per CDR3 protein. This sample carries under 200,000 distinct CDR3 sequences, roughly 95% of them seen once, and the ten largest clones take 0.15% to 0.2%. Sequencing was carried out using CD8+ T cells from PBMCs. All receptors derive from a human donor with multiple sclerosis.

The rearrangement links TRBV9 to TRBJ2-1; possibly TRBD2 for D (6 bases). The CDR3 extends over 15 amino acids. The V gene lost 2 bases and the J gene lost 6 bases, with 15 bases spanning the gap. Germline V gives CDR1 SGDLS, CDR2 YYNGEE. The CDR3 nucleotides are TGTGCCAGCAGCGTTTCGGGAGTAGCCGGCAATGAGCAGTTCTTC. It specifies CASSVSGVAGNEQFF.

The J gene is TRBJ1-2, the V gene TRBV10-3; maybe TRBD1 (5 bases). Germline CDR1 reads ENHRY; CDR2 reads SYGVKD. The CDR3 sequence is 14 residues long. Trimming removed 6 bases from V and 0 bases from J, with 11 bases in between. As DNA, the CDR3 is TGTGCCATCAGATCGACAGAAGCTAACTATGGCTACACCTTC. The encoded protein is CAIRSTEANYGYTF.

The rearrangement joins TRBV7-2 to TRBJ2-7; D is ambiguous. Germline V lookup: CDR1 SGHTA, CDR2 FQGNSA. This CDR3 region has 14 residues. Trimming pared 3 bases from V and 2 bases from J, leaving 11 bases between. This chain's CDR3 is CASSFVGFAYEQYF. The CDR3, as DNA: TGTGCCAGCAGCTTTGTTGGATTTGCCTACGAGCAGTACTTC.

The CDR3, as DNA: TGTGCCAGCAGCGTGGGGGCGGTGGACAATGAGCAGTTCTTC. Translated: CASSVGAVDNEQFF. This sequence joins TRBV9 and TRBJ2-1; TRBD1 is a possible D gene (6 bases). Trimming left V 2 bases short and J 5 bases short, with 11 bases between. The germline CDR1 and CDR2 sequences are SGDLS and YYNGEE. The CDR3 consists of 14 residues. Combining the CDR3 with reference TRBV9 and TRBJ2-1 gives the whole variable domain DSGVTQTPKHLITATGQRVTLRCSPRSGDLSVYWYQQSLDQGLQFLIQYYNGEERAKGNILERFSAQQFPDLHSELNLSSLELGDSALYFCASSVGAVDNEQFFGPGTRLTVL.

The chain combines TRBV9 with TRBJ2-1, with D perhaps matching TRBD2 (7 bases). Trimming stripped 6 bases from V and 3 bases from J, with 19 bases between. CDR3 length: 16 residues. The germline gives CDR1 SGDLS, CDR2 YYNGEE. The CDR3 DNA sequence: TGTGCCAGCACCTCATCCGGGGGGCTTGGCTACAATGAGCAGTTCTTC. The encoded protein is CASTSSGGLGYNEQFF.

The chain combines TRBV27 with TRBJ2-1; D not resolved. CDR1 and CDR2 (germline): MNHEY, SMNVEV (reference sequence). This CDR3 has 12 amino acids. Trimming removed 3 bases at V and 10 bases at J, with 10 bases between. The CDR3 sequence is CASSFHLAEQFF. CDR3 nucleotide sequence: TGTGCCAGCAGTTTTCATCTTGCAGAGCAGTTCTTC.

This clonotype was picked up a small number of times. The genes are TRBV12-3 or TRBV12-4 and TRBJ2-1, with D perhaps being TRBD1 or TRBD2 (6 bases each). The CDR3 contains 15 residues. V lost 5 bases and J 10 bases, leaving 21 bases between the germline ends. The CDR3 DNA sequence: TGTGCCAGCAGTCCCGCGGGGACACGGACGATAGAGCAGTTCTTC. It yields the protein CASSPAGTRTIEQFF.

The V and J genes are TRBV14 and TRBJ1-4; maybe TRBD1 (6 bases). The CDR3 loop spans 16 amino acids. CDR1 is SGHDN, CDR2 FVKESK, per germline. The ends were cut back, 3 bases at V and 2 bases at J, with 13 bases in the middle. CDR3 nucleotides: TGTGCCAGCAGCCAGGATAGGACAGCTACTAATGAAAAACTGTTTTTT. Translation: CASSQDRTATNEKLFF.

This clonotype was seen just once. V is TRBV6-6 and J is TRBJ1-2; weak D call: TRBD1 (6 bases). Between the trimmed V and J ends, which lost 5 bases and 1 base, there was a span of 11 bases. CDR3 length: 14 amino acids. Germline lookup yields CDR1 MNHNY and CDR2 SVGAGI (reference sequence). The CDR3 bases are TGTGCCAGCAGTCCACAGGGATTTAACTATGGCTACACCTTC. This sequence encodes CASSPQGFNYGYTF.

The chain combines TRBV27 with TRBJ1-5; a possible D gene is TRBD1 (5 bases). V lost 5 bases and J lost 2, with 16 bases in between. CDR3 size: 16 residues. Germline V lookup: CDR1 MNHEY, CDR2 SMNVEV (reference sequence). CDR3 sequence (DNA): TGTGCCAGCAGTCCGATCAATCTAGGGGGCAATCAGCCCCAGCATTTT. This encodes CASSPINLGGNQPQHF.

V and J are TRBV20-1 and TRBJ2-5; D is unclear. The CDR3 runs to 13 residues. Trimming left V 1 base short and J 5 bases short, with 11 bases between. Germline assignment: CDR1 DFQATT and CDR2 SNEGSKA (reference sequence). The CDR3 nucleotides are TGCAGTGCTAGAGTCCCTAACGGGGAGACCCAGTACTTC. This codes for CSARVPNGETQYF.

This chain links TRBV29-1 with TRBJ1-2, with a tentative D call TRBD1 (5 bases). Trimming cost V 6 bases and J 4 bases, with 9 bases left between them. The CDR3 consists of 11 residues. Germline-derived CDR1 and CDR2 are SQVTM and ANQGSEA. For the CDR3, the DNA is TGCAGCGTATGGGGGACCTATGGCTACACCTTC. This sequence encodes CSVWGTYGYTF.

This sequence joins TRBV15 and TRBJ1-1; TRBD1 is a possible D gene (5 bases). The CDR3 is 12 amino acids. Germline CDR1 LNHNV, CDR2 YYDKDF (reference sequence). Trimming took off 9 bases at V and 4 bases at J, with 12 bases between the two ends. The chain's CDR3 is CATTRDRTEAFF. CDR3 DNA sequence: TGTGCCACGACCCGGGACCGCACTGAAGCTTTCTTT.

This rearrangement joins TRBV29-1 to TRBJ2-1; a possible D gene is TRBD2 (6 bases). Trimming removed 0 bases at V and 6 bases at J, with 15 bases between. This CDR3 has 15 residues. Per germline, CDR1 SQVTM and CDR2 ANQGSEA. CDR3 loop: CSVEEGWGGFNEQFF. As DNA, the CDR3 is TGCAGCGTTGAAGAGGGGTGGGGAGGCTTCAATGAGCAGTTCTTC.

A single count supports this clonotype. The chain employs TRBV6-2 or TRBV6-3 and TRBJ2-1; possibly TRBD2 for D (5 bases). V lost 6 bases and J lost 3, with 15 bases in between. The length of the CDR3 is 15 residues. CDR1 and CDR2 (germline): MNHEY, SVGEGT. The CDR3, as DNA: TGTGCCAGCAGCCCCTTAGCCCGGGGCTACAATGAGCAGTTCTTC. It is translated as CASSPLARGYNEQFF.

The chain is built from TRBV25-1 and TRBJ2-5, with 9 bases matching TRBD1. This CDR3 is 16 amino acids long. V lost 5 bases, J lost 4 bases, and 11 bases stayed unmatched. Germline V gene lookup returns CDR1 MGHDK and CDR2 SYGVNS. CDR3 residues: CASSLPSGQGGETQYF. The CDR3 nucleotides are TGTGCCAGCAGTCTTCCTTCGGGACAGGGCGGAGAGACCCAGTACTTC.

This chain joins TRBV12-5 and TRBJ2-5; 7 bases are a match to TRBD1. The V and J ends lost 6 bases and 2 bases, in that order; junction bases with no gene match: 12. CDR3 length: 16 amino acids. In germline, CDR1 is LGHNT, CDR2 FRNRAP. As DNA, the CDR3 is TGTGCTAGTGGACCCACAGAGGGGGCGAGGCAAGAGACCCAGTACTTC. Protein sequence: CASGPTEGARQETQYF.

The chain joins TRBV27 to TRBJ2-7; D is ambiguous. V was trimmed by 4 bases and J by 5 bases, leaving 18 bases between them. The CDR3 extends over 15 amino acids. Germline CDR1 MNHEY, CDR2 SMNVEV (reference sequence). CDR3: CASSSRIGMLNEQYF. The CDR3 DNA follows: TGTGCCAGCAGTTCACGGATAGGGATGCTCAACGAGCAGTACTTC.

The chain recombines TRBV7-2 with TRBJ2-7, with TRBD2 as a possible D gene (6 bases). The V and J ends lost 1 base and 3 bases respectively, with 13 bases between them. Germline CDR1 SGHTA, CDR2 FQGNSA. The CDR3 is 15 amino acids. The CDR3 sequence: CASSLELAPHYEQYF. In nucleotides, the CDR3 is TGTGCCAGCAGCTTAGAACTAGCACCACACTACGAGCAGTACTTC.

J is TRBJ1-2 and V is TRBV2, with D perhaps TRBD1 (5 bases). The CDR3 runs 12 residues. From germline, CDR1 is SNHLY and CDR2 FYNNEI. The V end was cut by 7 bases, the J end by 4 bases, with 10 bases between. CDR3 region: CASNGGPYGYTF. The CDR3 DNA reads as TGTGCCAGCAATGGGGGTCCCTATGGCTACACCTTC.

The chain uses TRBV30 and TRBJ2-7; D gene ambiguous. Trimming left V 2 bases short and J 2 bases short, with 10 bases between. The CDR3 totals 13 residues. The V gene's germline CDR1 is GTSNPN and CDR2 SVGIG (reference sequence). CDR3 DNA sequence: TGTGCCTGGAGTCGGTCGGATGCCTACGAGCAGTACTTC. This sequence encodes CAWSRSDAYEQYF.

The chain is built from TRBV15 and TRBJ1-2, with a tentative D call TRBD1 (5 bases). The CDR3 is 11 amino acids. Per the germline V gene, CDR1 is LNHNV and CDR2 is YYDKDF (reference sequence). The V gene lost 5 bases and the J gene lost 10 bases, with 11 bases spanning the gap. The CDR3 DNA follows: TGTGCCACCAGCCCTCAGGGAATCTACACCTTC. Translating gives CATSPQGIYTF.